The clone carrying this T cell receptor beta chain was picked up many times. From the reads, TCRdb called clonotypes with MiXCR, one entry per CDR3 protein. This sample has about 260,000 distinct CDR3 sequences, with roughly 13% found just once. This specimen comes from a study of T cell repertoires in cytomegalovirus infection. Study summary: From public TCR beta signatures came an indication of both CMV infection and matching HLA type.

In germline, CDR1 is MDHEN, CDR2 SYDVKM. This CDR3 has 15 amino acids. V lost 5 bases and J lost 9, with 17 bases in between. This chain joins TRBV28 and TRBJ1-6; D unclear. This TCR was sampled from a human donor in good health (CMV status not recorded). Some clones in this sample may be carry-over from other donors' samples. Sequenced material: PBMCs. This CDR3 reads CASSLGSREGSPLHF. For the CDR3, the DNA is TGTGCCAGCAGTCTCGGATCCCGGGAAGGTTCACCCCTCCACTTT.